This T cell receptor beta chain came from a study of early T cells in non-severe SARS-CoV-2 infection. Concerning this clonotype: Its antigen is still unknown.

General observations from the study: Using VDJdb, the matching emphasized anti-spike CD8 responses while missing private and CD4 specificities.

Attachment of unique molecular identifiers was made to individual cDNA molecules. TCRdb processed the 5' RACE reads anew with MiXCR; each CDR3 protein has one entry. Of some 78,000 distinct CDR3 sequences in the sample, 13% were seen once. CDR1 is SGHAT, CDR2 FQNNGV, per germline. V lost 3 bases and J 0 bases, leaving 9 bases between the germline ends. There are 15 residues in the CDR3. The rearrangement joins TRBV11-2 to TRBJ2-1; D is ambiguous. This clonotype originated in an adult who was a healthcare worker with PCR-confirmed SARS-CoV-2 infection or an uninfected control (not recorded which). The sequenced sample consisted of whole blood. The CDR3 protein is CASSLWVSSYNEQFF. DNA for the CDR3: TGTGCCAGCAGCTTGTGGGTGAGCTCCTACAATGAGCAGTTCTTC.